The clone carrying this TCR beta chain was recorded a few times. The sample comes from a study of T-cell reconstitution after alpha-beta-depleted transplantation in children. CDR3 length: 14 amino acids. Per germline, CDR1 MNHNS and CDR2 SASEGT. Deletions cut 3 bases from V and 0 bases from J, with 9 bases between. Unique molecular identifiers were incorporated when the TCRbeta library was constructed. Each CDR3 protein gets one entry after TCRdb re-called the PCR reads with MiXCR. The sample gives 600,000 to 700,000 distinct CDR3 sequences, around 17% of which show up once; approximately 1% is in the top ten.

Here the sequenced sample was PBMCs from the stem cell graft donor, taken from the stem cell graft. The chain has TRBV6-1 and TRBJ2-7, with D perhaps matching TRBD1 (5 bases). The clonotype originates from a human donor who donated a stem cell graft to a child with acute myeloid leukemia. The CDR3 DNA sequence: TGTGCCAGCAGTGATGACAGAAGCTCCTACGAGCAGTACTTC. This gives the protein CASSDDRSSYEQYF.